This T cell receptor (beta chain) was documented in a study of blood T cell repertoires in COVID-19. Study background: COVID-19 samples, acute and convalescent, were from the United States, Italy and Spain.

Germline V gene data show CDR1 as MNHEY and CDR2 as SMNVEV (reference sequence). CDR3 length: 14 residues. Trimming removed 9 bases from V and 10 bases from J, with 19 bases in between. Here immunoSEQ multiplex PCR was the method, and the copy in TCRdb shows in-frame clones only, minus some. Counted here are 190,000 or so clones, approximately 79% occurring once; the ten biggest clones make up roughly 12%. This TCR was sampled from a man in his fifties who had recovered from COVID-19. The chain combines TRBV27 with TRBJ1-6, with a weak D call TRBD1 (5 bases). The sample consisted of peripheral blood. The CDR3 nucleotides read TGTGCCAGTACATGGGGGGTTGGCGGATCACCCCTCCACTTT. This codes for CASTWGVGGSPLHF.